This paragraph covers one T cell receptor beta chain sequence. Trimming cost V 2 bases and J 3 bases; bases outside gene matches: 9. From germline, CDR1 is GTSNPN and CDR2 SVGIG (reference sequence). The CDR3 has 17 residues. The data stem from a study of blood T cell repertoires in COVID-19. In the study overall: There were acute and convalescent COVID-19 samples, and they came from the United States, Italy and Spain. Sources were T cells, B-cell-depleted T cells, or PBMCs; the material itself was cDNA or gDNA.

Under the authors' procedure: Estimation of nucleated cell counts relied on the amplification of reference gene primers. Here immunoSEQ multiplex PCR was the method, and the copy in TCRdb shows in-frame clones only, minus some. The D gene and trimming were derived from the DNA, and the V and J assignments and clone size from that table. The sample shows 35,000 to 55,000 clones, nearly 70% of them seen only once. This clonotype was sampled from an elderly man with acute or convalescent COVID-19. The specimen sequenced was peripheral blood. The rearrangement links TRBV30 to TRBJ1-4; 10 bases line up with TRBD1. In DNA form, the CDR3 reads TGTGCCTGGAGTAGGGACAGGGGCGTACGGGCTAATGAAAAACTGTTTTTT. It specifies CAWSRDRGVRANEKLFF.